Described below is a single T cell receptor (beta chain) sequence and its context. The source of the sample is a study of blood T cell repertoires in COVID-19. Per the authors' pipeline: Estimation of nucleated cell counts was performed using reference gene primer amplification. The protocol was immunoSEQ multiplex PCR, while the TCRdb copy is restricted to in-frame clones and leaves out a portion. From that table come the V and J calls and clone size; the DNA was used to work out D and trimming. This sample has 250,000 or so clones, with approximately 90% found just once. The junction had 9 bases not matched to a gene; V was cut back by 5 bases and J by 7 bases. This CDR3 has 14 residues. Germline V gene lookup returns CDR1 LNHDA and CDR2 SQIVND (reference sequence).

The receptor's source is a woman under 40 with acute COVID-19. The sample consisted of PBMCs or T cells enriched from blood (not recorded which). J is TRBJ2-7 and V is TRBV19, with TRBD1 matching 9 bases. CDR3 protein: CASSPPGTGFEQYF. The CDR3 DNA sequence: TGTGCCAGTAGTCCCCCCGGGACAGGGTTTGAGCAGTACTTC.